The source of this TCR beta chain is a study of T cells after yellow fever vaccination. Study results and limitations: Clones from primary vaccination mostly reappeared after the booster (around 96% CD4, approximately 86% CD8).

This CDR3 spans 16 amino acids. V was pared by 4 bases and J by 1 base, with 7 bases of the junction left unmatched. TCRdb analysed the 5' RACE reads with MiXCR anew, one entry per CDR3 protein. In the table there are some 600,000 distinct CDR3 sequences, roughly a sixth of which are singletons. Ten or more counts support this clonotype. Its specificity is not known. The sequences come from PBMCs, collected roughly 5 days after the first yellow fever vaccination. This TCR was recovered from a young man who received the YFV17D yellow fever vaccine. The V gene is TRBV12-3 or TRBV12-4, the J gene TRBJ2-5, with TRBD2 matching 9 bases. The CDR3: CASSSPVTSGQETQYF. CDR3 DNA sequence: TGTGCCAGCAGTTCGCCCGTGACTAGCGGCCAAGAGACCCAGTACTTC.